This note documents a single T cell receptor beta chain sequence. CD8 cells classed as naive were CD45RO-negative and positively selected for CCR7, excluding terminally differentiated effector memory CD45RA+ cells. The data were taken from a study of shared clonotypes between healthy human individuals. This CDR3 is 15 amino acids long. Germline CDR1 reads SQVTM; CDR2 reads ANQGSEA. V was clipped by 4 bases and J by 0 bases, with 16 bases between them. Sorted-subset replicate PCR reactions contained 200 ng DNA, corresponding to roughly 29,000 T cell genomes. Sequencing was performed with immunoSEQ multiplex PCR; in TCRdb, only in-frame clones are kept and a portion is missing. The sample has some 2,100,000 clones, 85% to 95% seen once.

The sample taken for sequencing was naive CD8+ T cells from PBMCs. The gene calls are TRBV29-1 and TRBJ2-7; tentatively, D is TRBD2 (7 bases). This TCR came from a man in his late teens or twenties in good health. Some clones in this sample may be carry-over from other donors' samples. The CDR3 DNA reads as TGCAGCGTTGCTAGGGGGGGGCCGAGCTCCTACGAGCAGTACTTC. Translating gives CSVARGGPSSYEQYF.